One sample yielded the 8 T cell receptor beta chains listed below, sequenced in a study of OX40 agonist ivuxolimab in advanced cancers. Libraries were prepared by immunoSEQ multiplex PCR; TCRdb keeps only in-frame clonotypes and omits some of them. This sample carries around 40,000 clones, approximately 90% of them seen once, and the ten largest clones take approximately 9.7%. The input for sequencing was CD4+ or CD8+ T cells sorted from blood, taken in a trial of the OX40 agonist ivuxolimab. All receptors come from an adult with an advanced solid tumor such as melanoma, head and neck, liver or kidney cancer.

V and J are TRBV7-9 and TRBJ2-1; D unresolved. CDR3 length: 13 amino acids. The V gene's germline CDR1 is SEHNR and CDR2 FQNEAQ (reference sequence). Deletions cut 1 base from V and 3 bases from J, with 4 bases between. The CDR3 nucleotides are TGTGCCAGCAGCTTAGGGCTCTACAATGAGCAGTTCTTC. It encodes CASSLGLYNEQFF.

This chain uses TRBV4-1 with TRBJ2-3, with a tentative D call TRBD2 (5 bases). The V end was cut by 1 base, the J end by 6 bases, with 14 bases between. Germline V CDR1 and CDR2: MGHRA, YSYEKL. The CDR3 has 15 amino acids. The CDR3 region has the DNA TGCGCCAGCAGCCAAGTTCCTACGGGGAAGGATACGCAGTATTTT. Its protein is CASSQVPTGKDTQYF.

The gene calls are TRBV6-5 and TRBJ2-2, with a tentative D call TRBD1 (6 bases). The ends were cut back, 6 bases at V and 8 bases at J, with 10 bases in the middle. The CDR3 is made up of 12 amino acids. CDR1 and CDR2 (germline): MNHEY, SVGAGI. The CDR3 DNA follows: TGTGCCAGCAGCATTACAGGGGGGGAGCTGTTTTTT. Translation gives CASSITGGELFF.

This chain links TRBV11-3 with TRBJ1-1; D is unresolved. Trimming pared 4 bases from V and 3 bases from J, leaving 9 bases between. Germline V gene lookup returns CDR1 SGHNT and CDR2 YENEEA. CDR3 length equals 13 residues. This chain's CDR3 is CASSSGEYTEAFF. The CDR3 nucleotides read TGTGCCAGCAGCTCCGGGGAGTACACTGAAGCTTTCTTT.

This chain joins TRBV4-1 and TRBJ2-1, with D tentatively TRBD1 (6 bases). CDR1 MGHRA and CDR2 YSYEKL come from the germline V gene. V was cut by 3 bases and J by 2 bases, with 17 bases left in between. This CDR3 contains 17 residues. The CDR3 coding sequence is TGCGCCAGCAGCCATGAAACAGGGATAGGACCCTACAATGAGCAGTTCTTC. It codes for CASSHETGIGPYNEQFF.

V usage is TRBV28 and J usage is TRBJ2-5; TRBD1 might be the D (5 bases). The ends were cut back, 7 bases at V and 4 bases at J, with 19 bases in the middle. The V gene's germline CDR1 is MDHEN and CDR2 SYDVKM. The length of the CDR3 is 15 residues. CDR3 in amino acids: CASKGKRTLGETQYF. In DNA, the CDR3 is TGTGCCAGCAAGGGGAAGCGTACCCTGGGAGAGACCCAGTACTTC.

The chain joins TRBV6-4 to TRBJ2-7; D is unclear. The CDR3 length is 13 residues. CDR1 is MRHNA and CDR2 is SNTAGT in the germline V gene. V lost 7 bases and J lost 4, with 14 bases in between. CDR3 nucleotide sequence: TGTGCCAGCAAACGAAGTGGGAATTACGAGCAGTACGTC. This translates into CASKRSGNYEQYV.

This clone was seen just once. The gene calls are TRBV19 and TRBJ1-1; D is uncertain. The CDR3 is 14 residues long. The germline V and J ends were trimmed by 5 bases and 2 bases, with 12 bases remaining between them. Germline CDR1 reads LNHDA; CDR2 reads SQIVND (reference sequence). DNA for the CDR3: TGTGCCAGTAGTCCCAAAGGGTTCAACACTGAAGCTTTCTTT. This translates into CASSPKGFNTEAFF.